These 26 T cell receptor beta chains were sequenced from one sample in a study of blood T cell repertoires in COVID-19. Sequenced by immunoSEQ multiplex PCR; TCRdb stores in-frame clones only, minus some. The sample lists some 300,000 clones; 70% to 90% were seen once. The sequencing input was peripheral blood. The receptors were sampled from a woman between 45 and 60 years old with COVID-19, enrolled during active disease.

CDR3 in amino acids: CASSFITGELFF. In DNA, the CDR3 is TGTGCCAGCAGCTTCATCACCGGGGAGCTGTTTTTT. The rearrangement links TRBV7-2 to TRBJ2-2; D ambiguous. The CDR3 runs 12 residues. V was trimmed by 3 bases and J by 4 bases, leaving 3 bases between them. Germline CDR1 SGHTA, CDR2 FQGNSA. Supplemented by reference TRBV7-2 and TRBJ2-2, the full variable domain reads GAGVSQSPSNKVTEKGKDVELRCDPISGHTALYWYRQSLGQGLEFLIYFQGNSAPDKSGLPSDRFSAERTGGSVSTLTIQRTQQEDSAVYLCASSFITGELFFGEGSRLTVL.

The CDR3 DNA reads as TGTGCCAGCAGCTTCGGACAGGGCTATGGCTACACCTTC. Translation: CASSFGQGYGYTF. This rearrangement joins TRBV7-9 to TRBJ1-2, with 8 nucleotides matching TRBD1. V gave up 3 bases and J gave up 4 bases; unmatched junction bases: 1. Germline lookup yields CDR1 SEHNR and CDR2 FQNEAQ (reference sequence). This CDR3 has 13 residues. The variable domain in full, completed from reference TRBV7-9 and TRBJ1-2, reads DTGVSQNPRHKITKRGQNVTFRCDPISEHNRLYWYRQTLGQGPEFLTYFQNEAQLEKSRLLSDRFSAERPKGSFSTLEIQRTEQGDSAMYLCASSFGQGYGYTFGSGTRLTVV.

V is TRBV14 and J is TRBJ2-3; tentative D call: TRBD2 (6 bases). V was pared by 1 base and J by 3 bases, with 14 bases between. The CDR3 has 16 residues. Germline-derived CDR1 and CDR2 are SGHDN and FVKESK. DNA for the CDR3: TGTGCCAGCAGCCAAGGCCTGACTAGATCAACAGATACGCAGTATTTT. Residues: CASSQGLTRSTDTQYF.

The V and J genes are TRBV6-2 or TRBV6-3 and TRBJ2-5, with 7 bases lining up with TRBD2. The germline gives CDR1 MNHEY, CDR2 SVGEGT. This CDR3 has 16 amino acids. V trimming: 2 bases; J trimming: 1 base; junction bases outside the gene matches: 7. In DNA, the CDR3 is TGTGCCAGCAGTTACGGGGGGGGGAGGTCCCAAGAGACCCAGTACTTC. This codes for CASSYGGGRSQETQYF.

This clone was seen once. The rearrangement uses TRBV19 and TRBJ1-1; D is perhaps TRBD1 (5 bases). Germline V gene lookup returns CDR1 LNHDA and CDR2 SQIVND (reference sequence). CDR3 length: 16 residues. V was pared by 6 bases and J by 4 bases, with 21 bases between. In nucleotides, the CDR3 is TGTGCCAGTAGAATAAGGGGAAGGGAGGTCGGCACTGAAGCTTTCTTT. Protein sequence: CASRIRGREVGTEAFF.

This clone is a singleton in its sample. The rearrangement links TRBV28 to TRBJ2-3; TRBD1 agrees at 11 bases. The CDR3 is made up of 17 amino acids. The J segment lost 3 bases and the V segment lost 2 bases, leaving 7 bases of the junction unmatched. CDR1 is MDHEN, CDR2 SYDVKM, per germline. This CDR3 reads CASSLPGQGAKTDTQYF. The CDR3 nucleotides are TGTGCCAGCAGTTTACCTGGACAGGGGGCTAAAACAGATACGCAGTATTTT.

The CDR3 region is CASSSLGQGTEAFF. CDR3 nucleotide sequence: TGTGCCAGCAGTTCATTAGGACAGGGAACTGAAGCTTTCTTT. This chain connects TRBV27 to TRBJ1-1; 8 bases fit TRBD1. From germline, CDR1 is MNHEY and CDR2 SMNVEV (reference sequence). The CDR3 is 14 residues long. The J segment lost 5 bases and the V segment lost 4 bases, leaving 6 bases of the junction unmatched.

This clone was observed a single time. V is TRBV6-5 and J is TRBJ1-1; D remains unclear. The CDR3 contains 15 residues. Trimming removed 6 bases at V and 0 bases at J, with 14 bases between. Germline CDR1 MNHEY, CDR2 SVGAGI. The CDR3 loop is CASRDGQTMNTEAFF. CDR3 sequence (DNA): TGTGCCAGCAGGGACGGGCAGACTATGAACACTGAAGCTTTCTTT.

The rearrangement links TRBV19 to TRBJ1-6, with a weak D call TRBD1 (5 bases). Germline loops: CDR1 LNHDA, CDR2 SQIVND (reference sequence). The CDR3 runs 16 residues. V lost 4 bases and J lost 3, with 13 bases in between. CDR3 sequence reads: CASSTRDSDYNSPLHF. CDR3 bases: TGTGCCAGTAGTACCCGGGACTCCGACTATAATTCACCCCTCCACTTT.

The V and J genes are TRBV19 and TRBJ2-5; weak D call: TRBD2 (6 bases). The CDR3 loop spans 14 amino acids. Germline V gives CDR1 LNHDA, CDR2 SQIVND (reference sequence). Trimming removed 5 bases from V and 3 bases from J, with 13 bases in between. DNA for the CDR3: TGTGCCAGTAGTCGGAGGGTTAGGGAAGAGACCCAGTACTTC. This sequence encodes CASSRRVREETQYF.

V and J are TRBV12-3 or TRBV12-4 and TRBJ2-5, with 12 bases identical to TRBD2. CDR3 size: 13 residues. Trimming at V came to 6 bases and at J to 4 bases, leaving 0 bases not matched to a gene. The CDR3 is CASRTSGRETQYF. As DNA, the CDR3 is TGTGCCAGCAGGACTAGCGGGAGAGAGACCCAGTACTTC.

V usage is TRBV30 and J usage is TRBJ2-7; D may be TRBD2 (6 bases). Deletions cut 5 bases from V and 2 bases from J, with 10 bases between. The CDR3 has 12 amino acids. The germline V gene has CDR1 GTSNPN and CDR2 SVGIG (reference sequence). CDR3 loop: CAWGSGPYEQYF. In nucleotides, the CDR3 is TGTGCCTGGGGTAGCGGTCCCTACGAGCAGTACTTC.

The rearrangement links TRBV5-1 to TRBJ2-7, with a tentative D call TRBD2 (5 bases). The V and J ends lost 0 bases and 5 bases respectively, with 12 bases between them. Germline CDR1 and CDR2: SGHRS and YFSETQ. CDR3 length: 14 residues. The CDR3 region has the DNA TGCGCCAGCAGCTTGGTATTAGCCGGGGACGAGCAGTACTTC. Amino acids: CASSLVLAGDEQYF.

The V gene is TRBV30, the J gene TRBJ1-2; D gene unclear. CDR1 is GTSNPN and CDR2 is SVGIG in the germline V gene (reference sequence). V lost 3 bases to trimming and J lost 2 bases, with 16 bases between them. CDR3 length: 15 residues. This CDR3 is CAWSKKRAGNYGYTF. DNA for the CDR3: TGTGCCTGGAGCAAAAAGAGGGCGGGGAACTATGGCTACACCTTC.

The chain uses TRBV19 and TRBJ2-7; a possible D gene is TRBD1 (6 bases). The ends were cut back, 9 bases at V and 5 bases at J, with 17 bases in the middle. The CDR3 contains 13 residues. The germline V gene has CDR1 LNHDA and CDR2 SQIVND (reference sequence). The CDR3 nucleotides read TGTGCCAGCGGTGACAGGATGGAAGACGAGCAGTACTTC. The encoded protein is CASGDRMEDEQYF.

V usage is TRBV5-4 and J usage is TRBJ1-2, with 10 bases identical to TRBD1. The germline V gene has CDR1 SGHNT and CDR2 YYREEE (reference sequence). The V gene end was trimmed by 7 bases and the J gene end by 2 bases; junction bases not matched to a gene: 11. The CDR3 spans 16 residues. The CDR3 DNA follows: TGTGCCAGCGCTGTGGGACAGGGGACGACGAACTATGGCTACACCTTC. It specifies CASAVGQGTTNYGYTF.

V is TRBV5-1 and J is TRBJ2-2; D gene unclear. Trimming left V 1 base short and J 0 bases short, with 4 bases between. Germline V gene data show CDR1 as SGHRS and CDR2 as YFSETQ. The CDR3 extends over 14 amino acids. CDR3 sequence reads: CASSLIANTGELFF. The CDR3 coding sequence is TGCGCCAGCAGCTTGATCGCGAACACCGGGGAGCTGTTTTTT.

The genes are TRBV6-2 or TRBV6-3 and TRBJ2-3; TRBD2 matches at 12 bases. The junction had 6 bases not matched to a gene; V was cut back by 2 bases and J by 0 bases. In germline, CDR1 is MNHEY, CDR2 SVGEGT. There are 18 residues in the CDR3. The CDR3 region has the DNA TGTGCCAGCAGTTACGAATGGACTAGCGGGACCAGCACAGATACGCAGTATTTT. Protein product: CASSYEWTSGTSTDTQYF.

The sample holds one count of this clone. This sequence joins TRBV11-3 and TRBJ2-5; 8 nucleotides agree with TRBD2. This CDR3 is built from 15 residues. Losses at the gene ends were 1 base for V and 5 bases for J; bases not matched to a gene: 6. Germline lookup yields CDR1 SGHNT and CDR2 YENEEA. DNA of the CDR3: TGTGCCAGCAGCTTAGGAGCGGGAGCCCGGGAGACCCAGTACTTC. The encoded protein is CASSLGAGARETQYF.

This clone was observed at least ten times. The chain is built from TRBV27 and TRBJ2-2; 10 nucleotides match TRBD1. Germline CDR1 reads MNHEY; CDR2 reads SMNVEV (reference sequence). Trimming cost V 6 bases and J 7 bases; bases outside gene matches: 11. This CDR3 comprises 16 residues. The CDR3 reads CASRRTDRGQIGELFF. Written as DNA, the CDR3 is TGTGCCAGCAGGAGAACTGACAGGGGGCAAATCGGGGAGCTGTTTTTT.

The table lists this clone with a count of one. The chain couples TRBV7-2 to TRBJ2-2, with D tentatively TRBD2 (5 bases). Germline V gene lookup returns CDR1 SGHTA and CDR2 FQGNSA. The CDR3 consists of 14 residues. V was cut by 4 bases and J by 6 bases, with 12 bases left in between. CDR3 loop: CASSSTGIAGELFF. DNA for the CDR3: TGTGCCAGCAGCTCAACGGGGATCGCCGGGGAGCTGTTTTTT.

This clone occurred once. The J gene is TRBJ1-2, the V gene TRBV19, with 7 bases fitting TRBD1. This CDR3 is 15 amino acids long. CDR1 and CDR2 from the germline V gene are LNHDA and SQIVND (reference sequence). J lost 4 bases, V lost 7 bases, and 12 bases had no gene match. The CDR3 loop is CASTVGQPRVYGYTF. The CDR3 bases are TGTGCCAGTACCGTGGGACAGCCAAGGGTCTATGGCTACACCTTC. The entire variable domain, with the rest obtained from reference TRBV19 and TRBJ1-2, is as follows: DGGITQSPKYLFRKEGQNVTLSCEQNLNHDAMYWYRQDPGQGLRLIYYSQIVNDFQKGDIAEGYSVSREKKESFPLTVTSAQKNPTAFYLCASTVGQPRVYGYTFGSGTRLTVV.

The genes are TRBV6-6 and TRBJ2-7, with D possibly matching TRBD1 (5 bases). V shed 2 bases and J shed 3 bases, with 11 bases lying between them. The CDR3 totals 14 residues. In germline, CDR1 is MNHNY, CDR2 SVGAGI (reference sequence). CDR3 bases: TGTGCCAGCAGTTACAAAGGGGCCAACTACGAGCAGTACTTC. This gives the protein CASSYKGANYEQYF.

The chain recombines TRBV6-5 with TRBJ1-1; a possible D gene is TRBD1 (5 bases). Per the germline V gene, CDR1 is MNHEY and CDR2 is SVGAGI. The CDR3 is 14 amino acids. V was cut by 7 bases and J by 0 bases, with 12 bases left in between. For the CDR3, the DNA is TGTGCCAGCACCCCGGGGGGGGTGAACACTGAAGCTTTCTTT. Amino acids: CASTPGGVNTEAFF.

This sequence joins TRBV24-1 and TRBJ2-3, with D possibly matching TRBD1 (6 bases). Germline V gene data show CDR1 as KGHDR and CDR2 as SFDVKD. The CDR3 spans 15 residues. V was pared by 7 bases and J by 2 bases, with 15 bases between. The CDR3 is CATSTGTSNTDTQYF. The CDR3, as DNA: TGTGCCACCAGCACCGGGACAAGTAACACAGATACGCAGTATTTT.

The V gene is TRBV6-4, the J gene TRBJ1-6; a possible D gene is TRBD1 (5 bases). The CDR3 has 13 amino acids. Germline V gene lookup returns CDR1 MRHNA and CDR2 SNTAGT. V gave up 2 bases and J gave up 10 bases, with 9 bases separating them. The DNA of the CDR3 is TGTGCCAGCAGTGACAGGGGCGACTCACCCCTCCACTTT. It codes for CASSDRGDSPLHF.